There are a few counts of the clone carrying this TCR beta chain. Source study methods: Estimation of nucleated cell counts was performed using reference gene primer amplification. The table came from immunoSEQ multiplex PCR; TCRdb's copy has only in-frame clones and leaves some out. V, J and clone size are taken as reported in that table, and D and trimming were inferred from the DNA itself. Among fewer than 85,000 clones listed, around four fifths were seen once. Losses at the gene ends were 5 bases for V and 0 bases for J; bases not matched to a gene: 6. Per the germline V gene, CDR1 is SGHNT and CDR2 is YYREEE (reference sequence). CDR3 length: 15 amino acids. The data stem from a study of blood T cell repertoires in COVID-19. Study-wide context: T cells, B-cell-depleted T cells, or PBMCs supplied cDNA or gDNA.

This TCR was sampled from a man aged 55 to 69 with acute or convalescent COVID-19. J is TRBJ2-3 and V is TRBV5-4; 7 bases agree with TRBD2. Input material: peripheral blood. CDR3 bases: TGTGCCAGCAGTCCCGGGAGGCGTAGCACAGATACGCAGTATTTT. Its translation: CASSPGRRSTDTQYF.